Listed below are T cell receptor beta chains from one sample, sequenced in a study of T cell clonotyping in hematopoietic cell transplantation. The data were produced by immunoSEQ multiplex PCR, yet TCRdb's version contains in-frame clones alone and is incomplete. The sample carries 1,500 to 2,000 clones, 79% recorded once. This specimen consisted of peripheral blood mononuclear cells, obtained 30 days after allogeneic stem cell transplant. The receptors originated from a male patient in his forties or fifties who had an allogeneic stem cell transplant from an unrelated donor, so the T cells may come from the graft donor. Some clones in this sample may be carry-over from other donors' samples. Each CDR3 is given with its conserved first and last residue. The order of the fields is V gene, clone size, D gene, J gene, CDR3 DNA, CDR3 protein. The D gene is left open where the match is weak. Some rows mark clone size as missing; the rest say once, few, many or name a class of expanded clone.

v_call: TRBV28
clone_size: .
d_call: TRBD2
j_call: TRBJ2-4
cdr3_nt: TGTGCCAGCAGTTTGGGAGGGACAGCCAAAAACATTCAGTACTTC
cdr3_aa: CASSLGGTAKNIQYF

v_call: TRBV13
clone_size: .
d_call: .
j_call: TRBJ2-1
cdr3_nt: TGTGCCAGCAGCTTAGAGAGATACAATGAGCAGTTCTTC
cdr3_aa: CASSLERYNEQFF

v_call: TRBV5-1
clone_size: .
d_call: .
j_call: TRBJ1-2
cdr3_nt: TGCGCCAGCAGCTTGTCTTCCTCATATGGCTACACCTTC
cdr3_aa: CASSLSSSYGYTF

v_call: TRBV28
clone_size: .
d_call: TRBD1
j_call: TRBJ1-5
cdr3_nt: TGTGCCAGCAGCCACCTCCCGCAGGGGGCGTGGAGCAATCAGCCCCAGCATTTT
cdr3_aa: CASSHLPQGAWSNQPQHF

v_call: TRBV4-1
clone_size: .
d_call: .
j_call: TRBJ2-7
cdr3_nt: TGCGCCAGCAGCCAAAGGGAAGCGGGCGGCTACGAGCAGTACTTC
cdr3_aa: CASSQREAGGYEQYF

v_call: TRBV19
clone_size: .
d_call: TRBD2
j_call: TRBJ2-2
cdr3_nt: TGTGCCAGTAGTTTGGGACTAGTCGGGGAGCTGTTTTTT
cdr3_aa: CASSLGLVGELFF

v_call: TRBV6-1
clone_size: .
d_call: .
j_call: TRBJ2-6
cdr3_nt: TGTGCCAGCAGTGATGGAGACTCTGGGGCCAACGTCCTGACTTTC
cdr3_aa: CASSDGDSGANVLTF

v_call: TRBV7-2
clone_size: .
d_call: TRBD2
j_call: TRBJ2-1
cdr3_nt: TGTGCCAGCAGCTTAGCGGTCACTAGCGGGAGGCGGAATGAGCAGTTCTTC
cdr3_aa: CASSLAVTSGRRNEQFF

v_call: TRBV28
clone_size: .
d_call: .
j_call: TRBJ1-2
cdr3_nt: TGTGCCAGCACGCCAGGGGTTGAGTATGGCTACACCTTC
cdr3_aa: CASTPGVEYGYTF

v_call: TRBV30
clone_size: .
d_call: .
j_call: TRBJ1-1
cdr3_nt: TGTGCCTGGAGTGTACTACAGGAAGCTTTCTTT
cdr3_aa: CAWSVLQEAFF

v_call: TRBV7-9
clone_size: .
d_call: .
j_call: TRBJ1-2
cdr3_nt: TGTGCCAGCAGCTTAGCGCTCGGGGTTGTCGACTATGGCTACACCTTC
cdr3_aa: CASSLALGVVDYGYTF

v_call: TRBV5-6
clone_size: once
d_call: TRBD2
j_call: TRBJ2-4
cdr3_nt: TGTGCCAGCTCGGGACTAGCGGGGAGAGCCAAAAACATTCAGTACTTC
cdr3_aa: CASSGLAGRAKNIQYF

v_call: TRBV9
clone_size: .
d_call: .
j_call: TRBJ2-5
cdr3_nt: TGTGCCAGCAGCATGGGTGAGACCCAGTACTTC
cdr3_aa: CASSMGETQYF

v_call: TRBV4-1
clone_size: .
d_call: TRBD2
j_call: TRBJ2-5
cdr3_nt: TGCGCCAGCAGCCAAGAGAGTCTAGCGGGGGAAGAGACCCAGTACTTC
cdr3_aa: CASSQESLAGEETQYF

v_call: TRBV6-1
clone_size: .
d_call: .
j_call: TRBJ1-2
cdr3_nt: TGTGCCAGCAGTGAAGAATTGGCAGGAGCAAACTATGGCTACACCTTC
cdr3_aa: CASSEELAGANYGYTF

v_call: TRBV7-9
clone_size: .
d_call: TRBD2
j_call: TRBJ2-7
cdr3_nt: TGTGCCACCGCGCCCGGGACTAGCGGCTTCGAGCAGTACTTC
cdr3_aa: CATAPGTSGFEQYF

v_call: TRBV5-6
clone_size: .
d_call: TRBD1
j_call: TRBJ1-2
cdr3_nt: TGTGCCAGCAGCTCTGCCGGACAGGAGTACTTGGGCTACACCTTC
cdr3_aa: CASSSAGQEYLGYTF

v_call: TRBV5-1
clone_size: .
d_call: TRBD1
j_call: TRBJ2-7
cdr3_nt: TGCGCCAGCAGCTTGGAGGGGACAGGGTTCTACGAGCAGTACTTC
cdr3_aa: CASSLEGTGFYEQYF

v_call: TRBV30
clone_size: .
d_call: .
j_call: TRBJ2-3
cdr3_nt: TGTGCCTGGAGACACGAGCCGGACTCAGAAAACACAGATACGCAGTATTTT
cdr3_aa: CAWRHEPDSENTDTQYF

v_call: TRBV5-1
clone_size: once
d_call: .
j_call: TRBJ1-1
cdr3_nt: TGCGCCAGCAGCTTGGTAGGGGCGAACACTGAAGCTTTCTTT
cdr3_aa: CASSLVGANTEAFF

v_call: TRBV27
clone_size: once
d_call: TRBD1
j_call: TRBJ2-5
cdr3_nt: TGTGCCAGCAGTACCGGGACAGGGGGCGCGGAGACCCAGTACTTC
cdr3_aa: CASSTGTGGAETQYF

v_call: TRBV30
clone_size: .
d_call: TRBD1
j_call: TRBJ1-2
cdr3_nt: TGTGCCTGGACGGGAGGGGGCCATGGCTACACCTTC
cdr3_aa: CAWTGGGHGYTF

v_call: TRBV28
clone_size: .
d_call: .
j_call: TRBJ1-5
cdr3_nt: TGTGCCACCGGGGACAACAATCAGCCCCAGCATTTT
cdr3_aa: CATGDNNQPQHF

v_call: TRBV27
clone_size: .
d_call: TRBD1
j_call: TRBJ1-3
cdr3_nt: TGTGCCAGCAGTTTAAACGACAGGGCCGGAAACACCATATATTTT
cdr3_aa: CASSLNDRAGNTIYF

v_call: TRBV28
clone_size: once
d_call: TRBD2
j_call: TRBJ2-1
cdr3_nt: TGTGCCAGCAGTGCGCCTGGGGGACTAGCGGGGGTCAATGAGCAGTTCTTC
cdr3_aa: CASSAPGGLAGVNEQFF

v_call: TRBV7-9
clone_size: .
d_call: TRBD1
j_call: TRBJ2-5
cdr3_nt: TGTGCCAGCAGCTTAACGAACAGGGGAGAGACCCAGTACTTC
cdr3_aa: CASSLTNRGETQYF

v_call: TRBV30
clone_size: .
d_call: .
j_call: TRBJ1-1
cdr3_nt: TGTGCCTGGAGTTCGAACAGGGATCTAGCTTTCTTT
cdr3_aa: CAWSSNRDLAFF

v_call: TRBV7-8
clone_size: .
d_call: TRBD1
j_call: TRBJ1-5
cdr3_nt: TGTGCCAGCAGCATAAACGAAGGGGGCCTCCTCAATCAGCCCCAGCATTTT
cdr3_aa: CASSINEGGLLNQPQHF

v_call: TRBV7-9
clone_size: .
d_call: .
j_call: TRBJ2-7
cdr3_nt: TGTGCCAGCAGCTTAGCCCCCGGACAGATTTACGAGCAGTACTTC
cdr3_aa: CASSLAPGQIYEQYF

v_call: TRBV5-6
clone_size: .
d_call: .
j_call: TRBJ2-7
cdr3_nt: TGTGCCAGCAGCCCCCTACCCGGTCCCGTTACCTACGAGCAGTACTTC
cdr3_aa: CASSPLPGPVTYEQYF

v_call: TRBV7-2
clone_size: .
d_call: .
j_call: TRBJ1-1
cdr3_nt: TGTGCCAGCAGCAAGCGGCCGACAACCATGAACACTGAAGCTTTCTTT
cdr3_aa: CASSKRPTTMNTEAFF

v_call: TRBV6-5
clone_size: .
d_call: .
j_call: TRBJ2-1
cdr3_nt: TGTGCCAGCAGGGAAAGGAATGAGCAGTTCTTC
cdr3_aa: CASRERNEQFF

v_call: TRBV6-6
clone_size: .
d_call: TRBD1
j_call: TRBJ2-7
cdr3_nt: TGTGCCAGCAGACAAATGACAGGGGGCTACGAGCAGTACTTC
cdr3_aa: CASRQMTGGYEQYF

v_call: TRBV7-9
clone_size: .
d_call: .
j_call: TRBJ1-6
cdr3_nt: TGTGCCAGCAGCTTACTGAGCTCACCCCTCCACTTT
cdr3_aa: CASSLLSSPLHF

v_call: TRBV9
clone_size: .
d_call: .
j_call: TRBJ1-3
cdr3_nt: TGTGCCAGCGGGACACAACCCTCTGGAAACACCATATATTTT
cdr3_aa: CASGTQPSGNTIYF